Sequencing of this T cell receptor (beta chain) was carried out in a study of metastatic and nonmetastatic thyroid tumors. Study at large: Blood and tumor or nodule tissue repertoires from malignant and benign thyroid patients were compared.

Of note for this clone: Its antigen is not identified.

Between the trimmed V and J ends, which lost 5 bases and 7 bases, there was a span of 20 bases. Germline V gene data show CDR1 as SGHNT and CDR2 as YENEEA. The CDR3 loop spans 16 amino acids. Study observations and caveats: Versus benign nodules, malignant thyroid tumors reportedly had significantly higher TCR beta diversity, in blood and tumor.

There were no patients who had received any treatment before thyroid surgery. Per the original methods: What underpinned the distant-metastasis classifier for papillary thyroid cancer was the set of CDR3 differences across clinicopathological groups. Via MiXCR, TCRdb re-called the PCR reads. Here the V and J calls rest on TCRdb's processing, not on the authors' analysis. The sample has about 59,000 clones, under 30% seen once; the top ten hold 15% to 20%. The clonotype originates from a female donor with papillary thyroid cancer or a benign thyroid nodule (not recorded which). Some clones in this sample may be carry-over from other donors' samples. V and J are TRBV11-3 and TRBJ2-2; perhaps D is TRBD1 or TRBD2 (5 bases each). The sample taken for sequencing was blood. The CDR3 here is CASSPPGPLGLGELFF. CDR3 DNA sequence: TGTGCCAGCAGCCCTCCGGGACCCCTGGGGCTCGGGGAGCTGTTTTTT.